Each of the 20 T cell receptor beta chains below was sequenced from the same sample in a study of cytomegalovirus exposure and HLA in healthy donors. The PCR used 60 Vbeta and 13 Jbeta primers. Using immunoSEQ multiplex PCR, the repertoire was profiled, and TCRdb retains in-frame clones only, with some absent. The sample shows about 160,000 clones, roughly 80% of them seen only once. Sequencing was done on a sample of PBMCs. Every receptor here comes from a young woman in good health and CMV-seropositive.

V is TRBV27 and J is TRBJ2-2, with 9 bases fitting TRBD1. Germline-derived CDR1 and CDR2 are MNHEY and SMNVEV (reference sequence). V was clipped by 4 bases and J by 4 bases; unmatched bases: 4. The CDR3 extends over 15 amino acids. In DNA, the CDR3 is TGTGCCAGCAGTTCAAGGACAGGGGTCACCGGGGAGCTGTTTTTT. It codes for CASSSRTGVTGELFF.

The chain links TRBV11-2 to TRBJ1-1; 11 positions agree with TRBD1. The CDR3 contains 16 residues. Trimming removed 5 bases from V and 3 bases from J; junction bases left unmatched: 8. The germline gives CDR1 SGHAT, CDR2 FQNNGV. The CDR3 nucleotides read TGTGCCAGCAGCCCATGGGACAGGGGGAGGGACACTGAAGCTTTCTTT. Its protein is CASSPWDRGRDTEAFF.

This chain connects TRBV28 to TRBJ1-1; 9 bases line up with TRBD1. The V segment lost 7 bases and the J segment 1 base; nucleotides outside the gene matches: 4. The CDR3 extends over 14 amino acids. Germline loops: CDR1 MDHEN, CDR2 SYDVKM. The CDR3 coding sequence is TGTGCCAGCAAGGGACAGGGCCCGAACACTGAAGCTTTCTTT. It specifies CASKGQGPNTEAFF.

V usage is TRBV7-9 and J usage is TRBJ2-3, with D perhaps TRBD2 (6 bases). This CDR3 contains 18 residues. V shed 3 bases and J shed 0 bases, with 19 bases lying between them. Germline V CDR1 and CDR2: SEHNR, FQNEAQ (reference sequence). The CDR3 bases are TGTGCCAGCAGCTTTTGGGGGGAAATTCCCTCTAGCACAGATACGCAGTATTTT. Its translation: CASSFWGEIPSSTDTQYF.

This chain uses TRBV2 with TRBJ2-3, with D possibly matching TRBD1 (6 bases). Per germline, CDR1 SNHLY and CDR2 FYNNEI. Trimming cost V 3 bases and J 2 bases, with 9 bases left between them. The CDR3 consists of 14 residues. CDR3 sequence: CASSEQGSTDTQYF. The CDR3, as DNA: TGTGCCAGCAGTGAGCAGGGGTCCACAGATACGCAGTATTTT. Complete variable domain (other parts from reference TRBV2 and TRBJ2-3): EPEVTQTPSHQVTQMGQEVILRCVPISNHLYFYWYRQILGQKVEFLVSFYNNEISEKSEIFDDQFSVERPDGSNFTLKIRSTKLEDSAMYFCASSEQGSTDTQYFGPGTRLTVL.

This clone came up a few times. The rearrangement joins TRBV29-1 to TRBJ2-7, with D perhaps matching TRBD1 (6 bases). The CDR3 covers 13 residues. Looked up from germline, CDR1 is SQVTM and CDR2 is ANQGSEA. Trimming pared 1 base from V and 1 base from J, leaving 8 bases between. In DNA, the CDR3 is TGCAGCGTTGAAGCAGGGGTTTCCTACGAGCAGTACTTC. Protein: CSVEAGVSYEQYF.

The V and J genes are TRBV9 and TRBJ1-6, with 7 bases identical to TRBD1. This CDR3 comprises 15 residues. The ends lost 3 bases at V and 9 bases at J; junction bases unmatched: 9. Germline V gene data show CDR1 as SGDLS and CDR2 as YYNGEE. CDR3 sequence: CASSAIRTGPSPLHF. CDR3 DNA sequence: TGTGCCAGCAGCGCTATACGGACAGGCCCTTCACCCCTCCACTTT.

V is TRBV5-1 and J is TRBJ2-7; 12 bases align to TRBD1. Germline loops: CDR1 SGHRS, CDR2 YFSETQ. With V trimmed by 4 bases and J by 4 bases, 6 bases remained unmatched. The CDR3 consists of 15 residues. CDR3 sequence reads: CASSPGTGGVYEQYF. CDR3 DNA: TGCGCCAGCAGCCCCGGGACAGGGGGCGTTTACGAGCAGTACTTC. Together with reference TRBV5-1 and TRBJ2-7, the CDR3 gives the full variable domain: KAGVTQTPRYLIKTRGQQVTLSCSPISGHRSVSWYQQTPGQGLQFLFEYFSETQRNKGNFPGRFSGRQFSNSRSEMNVSTLELGDSALYLCASSPGTGGVYEQYFGPGTRLTVT.

The rearrangement joins TRBV6-6 to TRBJ2-2; tentatively, D is TRBD1 (6 bases). V lost 7 bases, J lost 3 bases, and 9 bases lay in between. This CDR3 contains 13 residues. CDR1 and CDR2 from the germline V gene are MNHNY and SVGAGI (reference sequence). This CDR3 is CASTGTYTGELFF. The CDR3 DNA reads TGTGCCAGCACGGGGACATACACCGGGGAGCTGTTTTTT.

The CDR3 is CAWSSGLNTSPLHF. As DNA, the CDR3 is TGTGCCTGGAGTTCGGGACTCAATACTTCACCCCTCCACTTT. The chain combines TRBV30 with TRBJ1-6; a possible D gene is TRBD1 (5 bases). The CDR3 length is 14 residues. Germline lookup yields CDR1 GTSNPN and CDR2 SVGIG (reference sequence). V shed 2 bases and J shed 9 bases, with 14 bases lying between them. The full variable domain, rest sourced from reference TRBV30 and TRBJ1-6, is SQTIHQWPATLVQPVGSPLSLECTVEGTSNPNLYWYRQAAGRGLQLLFYSVGIGQISSEVPQNLSASRPQDRQFILSSKKLLLSDSGFYLCAWSSGLNTSPLHFGNGTRLTVT.

The chain is built from TRBV5-4 and TRBJ2-1; a weak D match, TRBD1 (6 bases). Trimming took 0 bases from V and 3 from J, leaving 10 bases between them. This CDR3 comprises 15 residues. Germline values: CDR1 SGHNT, CDR2 YYREEE (reference sequence). CDR3 nucleotide sequence: TGTGCCAGCAGCTTGGATAAGGGACACTACAATGAGCAGTTCTTC. It yields the protein CASSLDKGHYNEQFF.

This chain connects TRBV18 to TRBJ2-5; TRBD2 might be the D (5 bases). Germline V CDR1 and CDR2: KGHSH, LQKENI. The ends were cut back, 2 bases at V and 6 bases at J, with 10 bases in the middle. This CDR3 contains 13 residues. CDR3 region: CASSPTGIQTQYF. The CDR3 coding sequence is TGTGCCAGCTCACCAACGGGGATCCAGACCCAGTACTTC.

The genes are TRBV9 and TRBJ2-2, with D maybe TRBD1 (6 bases). This CDR3 contains 14 residues. Trimming removed 5 bases from V and 6 bases from J, with 14 bases in between. CDR1 and CDR2 (germline): SGDLS, YYNGEE. CDR3 region: CASREQGRSGELFF. CDR3 DNA: TGTGCCAGCAGGGAACAGGGTCGGTCCGGGGAGCTGTTTTTT.

The chain joins TRBV9 to TRBJ2-1, with D possibly being TRBD1 (6 bases). Germline lookup yields CDR1 SGDLS and CDR2 YYNGEE. Trimming shortened V by 2 bases and J by 7 bases, and 10 bases separated the two germline ends. The CDR3 length is 13 residues. The CDR3 nucleotides read TGTGCCAGCAGCGTTAACAGGGTTAATGAGCAGTTCTTC. Its translation: CASSVNRVNEQFF. Drawing the rest from reference TRBV9 and TRBJ2-1, the complete variable domain is DSGVTQTPKHLITATGQRVTLRCSPRSGDLSVYWYQQSLDQGLQFLIQYYNGEERAKGNILERFSAQQFPDLHSELNLSSLELGDSALYFCASSVNRVNEQFFGPGTRLTVL.

The chain carries TRBV28 and TRBJ1-1; D remains unclear. The CDR3 contains 13 residues. Germline CDR1 reads MDHEN; CDR2 reads SYDVKM. V was trimmed by 6 bases and J by 1 base, leaving 9 bases between them. This chain's CDR3 is CASSAGWNTEAFF. CDR3 sequence (DNA): TGTGCCAGCAGCGCGGGATGGAACACTGAAGCTTTCTTT.

The chain is built from TRBV7-3 and TRBJ2-1, with TRBD2 matching 10 bases. CDR1 and CDR2 (germline): SGHTA, FQGTGA. This CDR3 spans 15 amino acids. Germline trimming cut 5 bases from V and 4 bases from J; bases unmatched to any gene: 5. Written as DNA, the CDR3 is TGTGCCAGCAGCGCTAGCGGGGGTACATACAATGAGCAGTTCTTC. Its protein is CASSASGGTYNEQFF.

The chain links TRBV19 to TRBJ1-2; D is unresolved. CDR3 length equals 14 residues. From germline, CDR1 is LNHDA and CDR2 SQIVND (reference sequence). The germline V and J ends were trimmed by 5 bases and 2 bases, with 12 bases remaining between them. This CDR3 reads CASSVRETNYGYTF. CDR3 DNA: TGTGCCAGTAGTGTGAGGGAAACAAACTATGGCTACACCTTC.

The V call is TRBV7-8, the J call TRBJ2-7; TRBD2 matches 10 bases. The CDR3 runs 14 residues. Germline assignment: CDR1 SGHVS and CDR2 FQNEAQ. The J segment lost 5 bases and the V segment lost 5 bases, leaving 6 bases of the junction unmatched. CDR3 loop: CASSQAGGGNEQYF. Written as DNA, the CDR3 is TGTGCCAGCAGCCAAGCGGGGGGGGGCAACGAGCAGTACTTC.

This rearrangement joins TRBV5-1 to TRBJ2-7; 9 positions match TRBD1. CDR1 SGHRS and CDR2 YFSETQ come from the germline V gene. V gave up 0 bases and J gave up 4 bases; unmatched junction bases: 5. This CDR3 region has 15 residues. The CDR3 DNA follows: TGCGCCAGCAGCTTGGCGGGGACAGGGCTATACGAGCAGTACTTC. This gives the protein CASSLAGTGLYEQYF.

This chain links TRBV18 with TRBJ1-1, with no clear D. The CDR3 is 13 residues long. Germline assignment: CDR1 KGHSH and CDR2 LQKENI. The germline V and J ends were trimmed by 5 bases and 1 base, with 8 bases remaining between them. The CDR3 coding sequence is TGTGCCAGCTCAGAGCAATCGAACACTGAAGCTTTCTTT. The encoded protein is CASSEQSNTEAFF.